Below are 9 T cell receptor beta chains sequenced from a single sample in a study of T cell responses to AZD1222 COVID-19 vaccine. Some clones are missing from TCRdb's copy, which holds only in-frame ones; the method was immunoSEQ multiplex PCR. This table has around 160,000 clones, around nine tenths appearing once. Sequenced material: peripheral blood, taken on day 0 of MenACWY control vaccination. The receptors here all came from an adult in good health.

The chain combines TRBV21-1 with TRBJ2-6; the table's D call, TRBD2, has no DNA check behind it. TRBV21-1 is a pseudogene. The CDR3 sequence is 20 residues long. The DNA of the CDR3 is TGTGCCAGCAGCCCCTGCAGGAGCGGGAGGGGTAACTCTGGGGCCAACGTCCTGACTTTC. The encoded protein is CASSPCRSGRGNSGANVLTF.

This clone showed up just once. The chain employs TRBV15 and TRBJ2-7; no reliable D call. The germline CDR1 and CDR2 sequences are LNHNV and YYDKDF (reference sequence). The CDR3 is made up of 13 amino acids. V was pared by 3 bases and J by 3 bases, with 9 bases between. The CDR3 loop is CATSRTYSYEQYF. DNA for the CDR3: TGTGCCACCAGCAGGACATATAGCTACGAGCAGTACTTC.

Points on this clone: At the DNA level, this CDR3 is encoded by other sequences in the same sample as well. V usage is TRBV12-3 or TRBV12-4 and J usage is TRBJ2-3, with D perhaps assigned TRBD1 or TRBD2 (5 bases each). This CDR3 comprises 13 residues. Between the trimmed V and J ends, which lost 5 bases and 3 bases, there was a span of 9 bases. CDR3 DNA sequence: TGTGCCAGCAGTCGAGAGGGGACAGATACGCAGTATTTT. It codes for CASSREGTDTQYF.

The DNA of the CDR3 is TGTGCCAGCAGCCAGAATCGGGGCACGCCGACCGGGGAGCTGTTTTTT. This gives the protein CASSQNRGTPTGELFF. The rearrangement joins TRBV5-4 to TRBJ2-2; D may be TRBD1 or TRBD2 (5 bases each). The CDR3 covers 16 residues. V was cut by 4 bases and J by 5 bases, with 18 bases left in between. The germline gives CDR1 SGHNT, CDR2 YYREEE (reference sequence).

The chain links TRBV2 to TRBJ1-2; a weak D match, TRBD1 (5 bases). This CDR3 contains 14 residues. Trimming stripped 2 bases from V and 1 base from J, with 8 bases between. Germline CDR1 reads SNHLY; CDR2 reads FYNNEI. CDR3 amino acids: CASSEKGINYGYTF. CDR3 nucleotide sequence: TGTGCCAGCAGTGAAAAGGGGATTAACTATGGCTACACCTTC.

V gene TRBV12-5 combines with J gene TRBJ1-2; D is perhaps TRBD1 (6 bases). V lost 3 bases, J lost 2 bases, and 22 bases lay in between. Germline V lookup: CDR1 LGHNT, CDR2 FRNRAP. CDR3 size: 18 residues. In DNA form, the CDR3 reads TGTGCTAGTGGTTTTGCCATCGGGACAACCGAACCGAACTATGGCTACACCTTC. Encoded protein: CASGFAIGTTEPNYGYTF.

This clone was picked up one time. The chain is built from TRBV7-3 and TRBJ2-1; 10 positions agree with TRBD2. The CDR3 runs 20 residues. Germline assignment: CDR1 SGHTA and CDR2 FQGTGA. Germline trimming cut 2 bases from V and 5 bases from J; bases unmatched to any gene: 18. The CDR3 here is CASSLQSLVASGSSNNEQFF. The CDR3 DNA reads TGTGCCAGCAGCTTACAGTCCTTGGTCGCTAGCGGGAGTTCGAACAATGAGCAGTTCTTC.

This clone was seen a single time. The chain links TRBV6-6 to TRBJ1-3, with D possibly being TRBD1 (5 bases). The CDR3 sequence is 14 residues long. CDR1 and CDR2 (germline): MNHNY, SVGAGI (reference sequence). V shed 7 bases and J shed 1 base, with 11 bases lying between them. The CDR3 nucleotides read TGTGCCAGCATGAAGGGGACTTCTGGAAACACCATATATTTT. Amino acid sequence: CASMKGTSGNTIYF.

The chain employs TRBV3-1 (or the pseudogene TRBV3-2) and TRBJ1-1; D perhaps matches TRBD1 (6 bases). The CDR3 consists of 15 residues. Germline V lookup: CDR1 LGHDT, CDR2 YNNKEL (reference sequence). Trimming took 4 bases from V and 1 from J, leaving 13 bases between them. For the CDR3, the DNA is TGTGCCAGCAGCCCCTCGGCGGGGGCGAACACTGAAGCTTTCTTT. Translated, it gives CASSPSAGANTEAFF.